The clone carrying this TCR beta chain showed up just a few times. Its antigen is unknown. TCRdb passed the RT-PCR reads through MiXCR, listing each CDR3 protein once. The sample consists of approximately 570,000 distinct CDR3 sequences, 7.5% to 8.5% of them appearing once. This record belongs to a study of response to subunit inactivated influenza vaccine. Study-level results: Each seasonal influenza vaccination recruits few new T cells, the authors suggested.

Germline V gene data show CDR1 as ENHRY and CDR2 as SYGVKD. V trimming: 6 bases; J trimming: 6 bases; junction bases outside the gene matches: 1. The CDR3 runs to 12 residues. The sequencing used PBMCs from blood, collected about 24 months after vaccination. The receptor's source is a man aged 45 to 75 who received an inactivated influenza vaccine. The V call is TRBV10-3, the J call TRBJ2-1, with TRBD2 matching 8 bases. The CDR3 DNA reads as TGTGCCATCAGCGGGGGGGGCAATGAGCAGTTCTTC. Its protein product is CAISGGGNEQFF.